This T cell receptor beta chain appears in the sequencing data of a study of blood T cell repertoires in COVID-19 (dated by TCRdb to between 2020 and 2021). General notes on the study: Samples covering the acute and convalescent phases of COVID-19 were provided by collaborators in the United States, Italy and Spain. Where HLA class I and class II types were available, the types were taken from metadata supplied by the sample provider, not from assay-based typing. The material from the prospective study consisted of cDNA or gDNA derived from T cells, B-cell-depleted T cells, or PBMCs. Samples came from the ongoing ImmuneRACE study (first 160 participants) plus 1,254 subjects from 6 global collaborators. A freely available public database, intended as a resource for researchers studying the immune response to SARS-CoV-2, is where the repertoires were released. Subjects who had been exposed to COVID-19, were actively infected with it, or had recovered from it provided the deeply sampled blood TCRbeta repertoires that made up the dataset. Nearly every sample came with metadata listing a de-identified subject ID, COVID-19 status, age in years and sex. Points the paper makes about the study in general: Clinical and demographic metadata were provided uncurated, with the amount varying by source and participant.

The CDR1 and CDR2 encoded by the germline V gene are KGHDR and SFDVKD. The CDR3 goes from the cysteine to the phenylalanine over 15 residues. The read is trimmed to its CDR3 DNA, 45 bases read in frame from base 1. V is pared back by 2 bases and J by 2 bases, with 8 bases lying between the germline termini. TCRbeta CDR3 regions were amplified from genomic DNA using the immunoSEQ Assay, a bias-controlled multiplex PCR. For the original study's pipeline: Within the assay, amplification of reference gene primers was used to estimate how many nucleated cells each sample contained. To quantify the absolute abundance of each unique TCRbeta CDR3 rearrangement, sequence reads were collapsed and filtered. For each sample, productive Simpson clonality was calculated as the square root of Simpson's diversity index across productive rearrangements. The clones in this table, taken by TCRdb from immuneACCESS, are in-frame only. Not every clone is retained; where verified, under half of the shortfall comes from an unresolved V gene, and the cause of the rest is unknown. V and J calls and clone size follow that table, whereas D and trimming were derived from the DNA. Counted in this sample were over 150,000 clones; under 80% of them appeared once. The top ten hold 2.8% of the sample.

Comment on this clone: No cognate antigen has been identified for it. The input lacks base qualities; no much larger clone sits a single base away.

Collaborating institutions collected whole blood in K2EDTA tubes following their own protocols. For TCRbeta analysis, collaborators shipped samples in one of three forms: frozen whole blood, isolated PBMCs, or DNA extracted from either of those sample types. This sequence originates from a man aged 65 to 79 with acute or convalescent COVID-19. The chain uses TRBV24-1 and TRBJ2-2; the D gene is possibly TRBD1, with 5 bases matching. The specimen sequenced was peripheral blood. In nucleotides, the sequence is TGTGCCACCAGTGATTACAGGCGTAACACCGGGGAGCTGTTTTTT. Translated, it gives CATSDYRRNTGELFF.